The 16 T cell receptor beta chains given below trace back to one sample, sequenced in a study of neurological immune-mediated disorders. TCRdb called the 5' RACE reads again in MiXCR, with one record for every CDR3 protein. Among 18,000 or so distinct CDR3 sequences listed, about 15% were seen once. The sequenced material came from CD4+ T cells from blood. All receptors derive from a woman aged 55 to 70 with HTLV-1-associated myelopathy (HAM/TSP).

This clonotype is deemed medium-sized. The J gene is TRBJ2-3, the V gene TRBV20-1; tentatively, D is TRBD2 (5 bases). V shed 6 bases and J shed 4 bases, with 17 bases lying between them. There are 14 residues in the CDR3. Per germline, CDR1 DFQATT and CDR2 SNEGSKA (reference sequence). The CDR3 region has the DNA TGCAGTGCGGACCGGGATGCAGGAGCAGATACGCAGTATTTT. Translation gives CSADRDAGADTQYF.

The table lists this clonotype with many counts. The chain has TRBV20-1 and TRBJ1-1; no clear D. V lost 1 base, J lost 1 base, and 10 bases lay in between. The CDR3 sequence is 14 residues long. CDR1 DFQATT and CDR2 SNEGSKA come from the germline V gene (reference sequence). Here the CDR3 reads CSARGAQPNTEAFF. CDR3 DNA: TGCAGTGCTAGAGGTGCCCAACCGAACACTGAAGCTTTCTTT.

The table lists this clonotype with many counts. The rearrangement links TRBV25-1 to TRBJ1-4; 8 bases fit TRBD1. Looked up from germline, CDR1 is MGHDK and CDR2 is SYGVNS. V trimming: 2 bases; J trimming: 1 base; junction bases outside the gene matches: 6. CDR3 length equals 17 residues. The CDR3 protein is CASSEHRDRLTNEKLFF. DNA of the CDR3: TGTGCCAGCAGTGAACACCGGGACAGGCTAACTAATGAAAAACTGTTTTTT.

This clonotype was counted many times. V is TRBV7-2 and J is TRBJ1-1, with D uncertain. Germline assignment: CDR1 SGHTA and CDR2 FQGNSA. This CDR3 has 13 residues. With 5 bases removed from V and 1 base from J, the gap between germline ends came to 8 bases. CDR3 coding DNA: TGTGCCAGCAGCATTCACCCGAACACTGAAGCTTTCTTT. Translated: CASSIHPNTEAFF.

This clonotype is medium-sized. This chain joins TRBV5-5 and TRBJ1-1; D is unclear. The CDR3 extends over 14 amino acids. V was trimmed by 2 bases and J by 3 bases, leaving 11 bases between them. Germline-derived CDR1 and CDR2 are SGHKS and YYEKEE (reference sequence). CDR3 protein: CASSLTGSDTEAFF. The CDR3 nucleotides are TGTGCCAGCAGCTTAACCGGATCTGACACTGAAGCTTTCTTT. The entire variable domain, with the rest obtained from reference TRBV5-5 and TRBJ1-1, is as follows: DAGVTQSPTHLIKTRGQQVTLRCSPISGHKSVSWYQQVLGQGPQFIFQYYEKEERGRGNFPDRFSARQFPNYSSELNVNALLLGDSALYLCASSLTGSDTEAFFGQGTRLTVV.

By frequency in the sample, this clonotype is medium-sized. This rearrangement joins TRBV15 to TRBJ2-7; possible D gene TRBD1, 5 bases. Trimming stripped 1 base from V and 1 base from J, with 14 bases between. This CDR3 contains 16 residues. Germline CDR1 and CDR2: LNHNV and YYDKDF (reference sequence). This CDR3 is CATSRVGVLGSYEQYF. CDR3 coding DNA: TGTGCCACCAGCAGAGTAGGGGTTCTCGGGTCCTACGAGCAGTACTTC.

This clonotype has ten or more counts. V and J are TRBV20-1 and TRBJ1-2; D gene unclear. The CDR3 extends over 11 amino acids. Per the germline V gene, CDR1 is DFQATT and CDR2 is SNEGSKA (reference sequence). V was clipped by 3 bases and J by 0 bases, with 2 bases between them. The CDR3 reads CSASPNYGYTF. In nucleotides, the CDR3 is TGCAGTGCTAGTCCTAACTATGGCTACACCTTC.

This clonotype was observed many times. The gene calls are TRBV20-1 and TRBJ2-7, with 7 positions matching TRBD2. CDR1 is DFQATT and CDR2 is SNEGSKA in the germline V gene (reference sequence). J gave up 2 bases and V 5 bases, and 9 bases lay outside the gene matches. The CDR3 sequence is 14 residues long. The CDR3 DNA reads as TGCAGTGCTCGACGGGGGGAGGGTCCCTACGAGCAGTACTTC. Translated, it gives CSARRGEGPYEQYF.

The V gene is TRBV12-3 or TRBV12-4, the J gene TRBJ2-3; 9 bases are a match to TRBD2. With 5 bases clipped from V and 2 bases from J, the junction kept 5 bases outside the gene matches. The CDR3 length is 15 residues. The CDR3 is CASSLTSGVTDTQYF. The CDR3 coding sequence is TGTGCCAGCAGTCTGACTAGCGGAGTCACAGATACGCAGTATTTT.

This clonotype was counted many times. The rearrangement links TRBV5-1 to TRBJ1-5; D uncertain. V lost 3 bases and J 0 bases, leaving 7 bases between the germline ends. This CDR3 has 14 residues. Germline V gene sequence: CDR1 SGHRS, CDR2 YFSETQ. The chain's CDR3 is CASSSPYSNQPQHF. CDR3 nucleotides: TGCGCCAGCAGCTCCCCATATAGCAATCAGCCCCAGCATTTT.

This clonotype came up many times. The chain has TRBV10-3 and TRBJ1-1; 9 bases map to TRBD1. CDR3 length equals 16 residues. Germline CDR1 and CDR2: ENHRY and SYGVKD. V lost 6 bases to trimming and J lost 4 bases; unmatched junction nucleotides: 12. The CDR3 is CAISQNRGLGSTEAFF. The CDR3 DNA reads TGTGCCATCAGCCAAAACAGGGGGCTAGGGAGCACTGAAGCTTTCTTT.

This clonotype came up many times. The rearrangement links TRBV3-1 to TRBJ2-1; 10 bases fit TRBD2. The CDR3 loop spans 15 amino acids. V gave up 4 bases and J gave up 7 bases; unmatched junction bases: 7. Germline assignment: CDR1 LGHDT and CDR2 YNNKEL (reference sequence). The CDR3 DNA follows: TGTGCCAGCAGCCGGCGGACTAGCGGTCTGAATGAGCAGTTCTTC. Its protein is CASSRRTSGLNEQFF.

This clonotype is medium-sized within its sample. CDR3 residues: CASSPALRQVNTDTQYF. CDR3 sequence (DNA): TGCGCCAGCAGCCCGGCACTTAGACAGGTCAACACAGATACGCAGTATTTT. The rearrangement uses TRBV5-1 and TRBJ2-3, with D possibly TRBD1 on 6 matching bases. Between the trimmed V and J ends, which lost 4 bases and 2 bases, there was a span of 20 bases. The CDR3 loop spans 17 amino acids. CDR1 is SGHRS, CDR2 YFSETQ, per germline.

In this sample, this clonotype turned up many times. This chain links TRBV24-1 with TRBJ2-1; 9 bases agree with TRBD1. The CDR3 sequence is 17 residues long. The J segment lost 10 bases and the V segment lost 3 bases, leaving 15 bases of the junction unmatched. CDR1 is KGHDR, CDR2 SFDVKD, per germline. The CDR3 spells CATSDRPTWGQGKEQFF. CDR3 sequence (DNA): TGTGCCACCAGTGATCGCCCGACTTGGGGACAGGGCAAGGAGCAGTTCTTC.

This clonotype was found many times. The chain has TRBV7-9 and TRBJ2-1, with unresolved D. Germline CDR1 SEHNR, CDR2 FQNEAQ (reference sequence). Trimming took 5 bases from V and 3 from J, leaving 5 bases between them. The CDR3 loop spans 12 amino acids. Here the CDR3 DNA reads TGTGCCAGCAGCCTTTACTACAATGAGCAGTTCTTC. Protein sequence: CASSLYYNEQFF.

This clonotype was found many times. The rearrangement links TRBV6-5 to TRBJ2-3; 9 bases agree with TRBD2. Germline CDR1 is MNHEY and CDR2 is SVGAGI. The CDR3 has 16 amino acids. V shed 6 bases and J 3 bases; nucleotides not matched to a gene: 10. Here the CDR3 reads CASRSGRGGLTDTQYF. DNA for the CDR3: TGTGCCAGCAGATCCGGGCGGGGGGGCCTAACAGATACGCAGTATTTT.